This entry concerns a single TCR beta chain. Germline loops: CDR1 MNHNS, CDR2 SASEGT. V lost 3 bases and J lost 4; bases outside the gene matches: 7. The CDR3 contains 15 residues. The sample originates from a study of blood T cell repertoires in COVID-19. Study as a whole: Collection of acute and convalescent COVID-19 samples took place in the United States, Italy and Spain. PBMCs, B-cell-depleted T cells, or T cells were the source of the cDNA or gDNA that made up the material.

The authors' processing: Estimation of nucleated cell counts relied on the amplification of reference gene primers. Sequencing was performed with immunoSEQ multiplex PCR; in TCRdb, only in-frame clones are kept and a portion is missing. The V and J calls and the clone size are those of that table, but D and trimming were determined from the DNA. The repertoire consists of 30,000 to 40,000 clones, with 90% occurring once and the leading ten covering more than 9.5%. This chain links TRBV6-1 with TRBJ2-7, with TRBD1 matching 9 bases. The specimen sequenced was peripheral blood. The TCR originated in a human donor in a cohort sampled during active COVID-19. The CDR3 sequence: CASSEGTGPWYEQYF. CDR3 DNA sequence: TGTGCCAGCAGTGAGGGGACAGGGCCCTGGTACGAGCAGTACTTC.